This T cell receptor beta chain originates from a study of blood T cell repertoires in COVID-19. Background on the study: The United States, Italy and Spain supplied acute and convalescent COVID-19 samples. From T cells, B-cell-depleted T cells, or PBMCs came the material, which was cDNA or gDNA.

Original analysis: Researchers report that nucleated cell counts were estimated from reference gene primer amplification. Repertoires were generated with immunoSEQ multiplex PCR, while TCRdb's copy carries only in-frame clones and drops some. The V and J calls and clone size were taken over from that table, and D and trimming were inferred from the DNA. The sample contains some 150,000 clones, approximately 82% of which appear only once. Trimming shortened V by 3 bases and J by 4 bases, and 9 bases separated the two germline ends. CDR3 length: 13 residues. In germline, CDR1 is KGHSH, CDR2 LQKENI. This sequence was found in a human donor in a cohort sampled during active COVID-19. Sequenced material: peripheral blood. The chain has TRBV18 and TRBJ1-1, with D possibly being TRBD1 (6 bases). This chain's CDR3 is CASSPQGSTEAFF. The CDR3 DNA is TGTGCCAGCTCACCGCAGGGGAGCACTGAAGCTTTCTTT.